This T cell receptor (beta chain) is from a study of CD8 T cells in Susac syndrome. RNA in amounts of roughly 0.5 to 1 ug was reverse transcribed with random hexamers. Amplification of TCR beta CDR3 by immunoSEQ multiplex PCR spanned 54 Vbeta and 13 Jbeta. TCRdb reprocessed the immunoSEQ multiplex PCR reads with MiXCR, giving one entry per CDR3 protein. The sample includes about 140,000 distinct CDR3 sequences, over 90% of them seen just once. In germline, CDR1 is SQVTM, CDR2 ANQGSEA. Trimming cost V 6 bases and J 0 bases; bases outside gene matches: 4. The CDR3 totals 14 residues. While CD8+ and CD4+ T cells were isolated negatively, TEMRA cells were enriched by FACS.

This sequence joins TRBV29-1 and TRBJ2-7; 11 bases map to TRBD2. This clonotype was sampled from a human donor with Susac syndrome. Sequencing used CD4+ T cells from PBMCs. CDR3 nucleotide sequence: TGCAGCGTCTCTACTAGCGGGAGCTCCTACGAGCAGTACTTC. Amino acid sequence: CSVSTSGSSYEQYF.